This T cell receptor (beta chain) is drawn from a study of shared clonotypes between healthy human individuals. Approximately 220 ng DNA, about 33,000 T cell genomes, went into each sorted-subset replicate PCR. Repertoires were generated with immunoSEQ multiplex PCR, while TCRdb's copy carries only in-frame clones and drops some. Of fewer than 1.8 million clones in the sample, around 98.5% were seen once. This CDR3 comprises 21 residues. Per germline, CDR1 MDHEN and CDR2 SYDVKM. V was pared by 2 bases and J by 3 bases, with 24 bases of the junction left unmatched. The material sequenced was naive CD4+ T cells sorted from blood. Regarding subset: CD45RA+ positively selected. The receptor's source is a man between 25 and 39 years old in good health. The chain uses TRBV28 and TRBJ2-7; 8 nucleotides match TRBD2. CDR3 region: CASSLGFSLGGTSHRSYEQYF. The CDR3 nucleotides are TGTGCCAGCAGTTTAGGTTTTTCTCTTGGGGGGACTAGTCATCGAAGCTACGAGCAGTACTTC.